One and the same sample provided the 31 T cell receptor beta chains below, sequenced in a study of cytomegalovirus exposure and HLA in healthy donors (dated by TCRdb to about 2017). Library preparation was by the immunoSEQ multiplex PCR assay. A mixture of 60 forward primers for TCR Vbeta segments and 13 reverse primers for TCR Jbeta segments was used in the multiplex PCR. TCRdb mirrors the immuneACCESS table, restricted to in-frame sequences. Some clones are absent from its copies; in checked studies, under half trace to an unresolved V gene, and the reason for the others is unknown. This sample's table contains approximately 120,000 clones. The ten largest clonotypes hold about 2% of the sample. Input material: PBMCs. All receptors derive from a man in his forties in good health and CMV-seronegative.

The rearrangement links TRBV10-2 to TRBJ2-7; a weak D match, TRBD2 (5 bases). The germline V and J ends were trimmed by 3 bases and 1 base, with 13 bases remaining between them. This CDR3 has 15 residues. Germline V gene sequence: CDR1 WSHSY, CDR2 SAAADI. The DNA for the CDR3 is TGCGCCAGCAGTGATTTAGCTACGGGGTCCTACGAGCAGTACTTC. Protein: CASSDLATGSYEQYF.

The J gene is TRBJ2-5, the V gene TRBV5-6; TRBD2 might be the D (5 bases). This CDR3 has 13 residues. Trimming stripped 3 bases from V and 12 bases from J, with 18 bases between. Germline CDR1 SGHDT, CDR2 YYEEEE. The CDR3 spells CASSSDLGTREYF. The CDR3 coding sequence is TGTGCCAGCAGCTCCGATTTGGGTACTAGAGAGTACTTC.

The chain has TRBV7-9 and TRBJ1-5, with D unclear. The germline V gene encodes CDR1 SEHNR and CDR2 FQNEAQ (reference sequence). V was cut by 5 bases and J by 1 base, with 12 bases left in between. This CDR3 has 15 amino acids. Here the CDR3 reads CASSAGGSSNQPQHF. The CDR3 DNA sequence: TGTGCCAGCAGCGCCGGCGGTAGCAGCAATCAGCCCCAGCATTTT.

The rearrangement uses TRBV11-3 and TRBJ2-7; the D is unclear. CDR1 is SGHNT and CDR2 is YENEEA in the germline V gene. Trimming left V 3 bases short and J 4 bases short, with 10 bases between. This CDR3 contains 13 residues. The CDR3 is CASSLGIGYEQYF. The CDR3 DNA reads as TGTGCCAGCAGCTTGGGCATCGGTTACGAGCAGTACTTC. Using reference TRBV11-3 and TRBJ2-7 for the parts outside the CDR3, the full variable domain is EAGVVQSPRYKIIEKKQPVAFWCNPISGHNTLYWYLQNLGQGPELLIRYENEEAVDDSQLPKDRFSAERLKGVDSTLKIQPAELGDSAVYLCASSLGIGYEQYFGPGTRLTVT.

The chain uses TRBV6-5 and TRBJ2-3; 8 bases are a match to TRBD1. This CDR3 has 14 residues. The V and J ends lost 6 bases and 2 bases, in that order; junction bases with no gene match: 4. From germline, CDR1 is MNHEY and CDR2 SVGAGI. CDR3 region: CASRTGQDTDTQYF. The CDR3 DNA reads TGTGCCAGCAGGACGGGACAGGACACAGATACGCAGTATTTT.

The chain combines TRBV28 with TRBJ2-1; TRBD2 matches at 8 bases. The ends lost 7 bases at V and 0 bases at J; junction bases unmatched: 14. The germline V gene encodes CDR1 MDHEN and CDR2 SYDVKM. This CDR3 has 18 residues. The CDR3 loop reads CASISVGGRSSSYNEQFF. The DNA of the CDR3 is TGTGCCAGCATTAGTGTAGGCGGGAGGTCAAGCTCCTACAATGAGCAGTTCTTC.

V gene TRBV11-2 combines with J gene TRBJ2-1, with 14 bases lining up with TRBD2. Looked up from germline, CDR1 is SGHAT and CDR2 is FQNNGV. The CDR3 spans 17 residues. V shed 2 bases and J 8 bases; nucleotides not matched to a gene: 8. The DNA of the CDR3 is TGTGCCAGCAGCTTAAGCCGACTAGCGGGAGGGGGCGATGAGCAGTTCTTC. Encoded protein: CASSLSRLAGGGDEQFF.

The J gene is TRBJ2-7, the V gene TRBV4-1, with 12 bases fitting TRBD1. CDR3 size: 18 residues. In germline, CDR1 is MGHRA, CDR2 YSYEKL. V lost 1 base and J lost 3; bases outside the gene matches: 10. The CDR3 spells CASSQGVAGTGGDYEQYF. The CDR3 DNA follows: TGCGCCAGCAGCCAAGGTGTCGCTGGGACAGGGGGCGACTACGAGCAGTACTTC.

The J gene is TRBJ2-3, the V gene TRBV5-1, with 10 bases fitting TRBD2. J gave up 2 bases and V 0 bases, and 3 bases lay outside the gene matches. The CDR3 sequence is 16 residues long. The germline V gene encodes CDR1 SGHRS and CDR2 YFSETQ. For the CDR3, the DNA is TGCGCCAGCAGCTTGGCCGGGACTAGCGACACAGATACGCAGTATTTT. Amino acid sequence: CASSLAGTSDTDTQYF.

J is TRBJ2-2 and V is TRBV19; no definite D call. V gave up 5 bases and J gave up 2 bases, with 12 bases separating them. The germline V gene has CDR1 LNHDA and CDR2 SQIVND (reference sequence). The CDR3 is 15 residues long. The CDR3 reads CASSPRRTNTGELFF. CDR3 nucleotides: TGTGCCAGTAGTCCTAGACGCACCAACACCGGGGAGCTGTTTTTT.

The chain is built from TRBV30 and TRBJ1-1, with TRBD1 matching 7 bases. The CDR3 contains 11 residues. The V gene's germline CDR1 is GTSNPN and CDR2 SVGIG (reference sequence). CDR3 DNA: TGTGCACTACAGGGGAGTACTGAAGCTTTCTTT. The encoded protein is CALQGSTEAFF. Together with reference TRBV30 and TRBJ1-1, the CDR3 gives the full variable domain: SQTIHQWPATLVQPVGSPLSLECTVEGTSNPNLYWYRQAAGRGLQLLFYSVGIGQISSEVPQNLSASRPQDRQFILSSKKLLLSDSGFYLCALQGSTEAFFGQGTRLTVV.

The V and J genes are TRBV30 and TRBJ2-3, with TRBD2 identical over 10 bases. The CDR3 is made up of 15 amino acids. With V trimmed by 6 bases and J by 1 base, 7 bases remained unmatched. In germline, CDR1 is GTSNPN, CDR2 SVGIG (reference sequence). The CDR3 sequence is CACQIAGGRTDTQYF. In DNA form, the CDR3 reads TGTGCCTGTCAGATAGCGGGAGGACGCACAGATACGCAGTATTTT.

The chain combines TRBV27 with TRBJ2-7, with 10 nucleotides matching TRBD2. CDR1 MNHEY and CDR2 SMNVEV come from the germline V gene (reference sequence). V lost 3 bases, J lost 7 bases, and 3 bases stayed unmatched. The CDR3 is 13 residues long. The CDR3: CASSFSGGKEQYF. The CDR3 DNA reads TGTGCCAGCAGTTTTAGCGGGGGGAAGGAGCAGTACTTC.

V gene TRBV5-6 combines with J gene TRBJ1-5, with a weak D call TRBD1 (5 bases). CDR3 size: 16 residues. Germline CDR1 is SGHDT and CDR2 is YYEEEE. V lost 3 bases, J lost 3 bases, and 16 bases lay in between. CDR3 in amino acids: CASSSTRDGHNQPQHF. CDR3 sequence (DNA): TGTGCCAGCAGCTCAACGCGGGACGGACACAATCAGCCCCAGCATTTT.

The rearrangement joins TRBV7-9 to TRBJ2-3, with D perhaps matching TRBD2 (5 bases). Trimming took off 7 bases at V and 1 base at J, with 12 bases between the two ends. There are 14 residues in the CDR3. The V gene's germline CDR1 is SEHNR and CDR2 FQNEAQ (reference sequence). CDR3 region: CASNPSGRTDTQYF. CDR3 bases: TGTGCCAGCAATCCGAGCGGCCGCACAGATACGCAGTATTTT.

The chain is built from TRBV5-1 and TRBJ2-1; the D gene is possibly TRBD1 (6 bases). CDR1 is SGHRS and CDR2 is YFSETQ in the germline V gene. Deletions cut 3 bases from V and 1 base from J, with 8 bases between. The CDR3 has 14 amino acids. CDR3 loop: CASSSDRSYNEQFF. CDR3 DNA: TGCGCCAGCAGCTCGGACAGATCCTACAATGAGCAGTTCTTC.

This chain links TRBV11-2 with TRBJ2-1, with D possibly TRBD1 on 6 matching bases. The CDR3 spans 15 residues. Trimming removed 5 bases from V and 4 bases from J, with 15 bases in between. The V gene's germline CDR1 is SGHAT and CDR2 FQNNGV. The CDR3 reads CASSTEGDTYNEQFF. In DNA form, the CDR3 reads TGTGCCAGCAGCACCGAGGGGGACACTTACAATGAGCAGTTCTTC.

This sequence joins TRBV20-1 and TRBJ2-1; TRBD2 agrees at 8 bases. Germline V gene data show CDR1 as DFQATT and CDR2 as SNEGSKA (reference sequence). The CDR3 consists of 10 residues. With 6 bases clipped from V and 11 bases from J, the junction kept 3 bases outside the gene matches. Here the CDR3 reads CSAGLAQQFF. The CDR3 nucleotides are TGCAGTGCCGGACTAGCCCAGCAGTTCTTC.

The CDR3 nucleotides are TGTGCCAGCAGTGATCCTCTCCGGACAGCACAAGAGACCCAGTACTTC. Protein sequence: CASSDPLRTAQETQYF. V and J are TRBV6-1 and TRBJ2-5, with D perhaps matching TRBD1 (6 bases). Per germline, CDR1 MNHNS and CDR2 SASEGT. Trimming cost V 3 bases and J 2 bases, with 16 bases left between them. The CDR3 totals 16 residues.

Points on this clone: Other DNA sequences in the sample encode the same CDR3. V is TRBV6-8 and J is TRBJ2-1; 14 bases fit TRBD2. CDR1 and CDR2 (germline): MNHGY, SAAAGT. J lost 6 bases, V lost 9 bases, and 7 bases had no gene match. The CDR3 totals 15 residues. Here the CDR3 reads CARRLAGGLGNEQFF. The CDR3 DNA sequence: TGTGCCAGGAGACTAGCGGGGGGGCTGGGCAATGAGCAGTTCTTC.

V and J are TRBV30 and TRBJ2-7; 8 bases agree with TRBD2. V lost 2 bases and J lost 2; bases outside the gene matches: 8. Germline V gene data show CDR1 as GTSNPN and CDR2 as SVGIG (reference sequence). This CDR3 has 15 amino acids. CDR3 region: CAWSFLAGPTYEQYF. As DNA, the CDR3 is TGTGCCTGGAGTTTCTTAGCGGGACCTACCTACGAGCAGTACTTC.

This chain connects TRBV9 to TRBJ1-1, with D hard to call. The CDR3 covers 14 residues. From germline, CDR1 is SGDLS and CDR2 YYNGEE. The V gene lost 1 base and the J gene lost 0 bases, with 7 bases spanning the gap. CDR3 protein: CASSVTSMNTEAFF. CDR3 nucleotide sequence: TGTGCCAGCAGCGTAACTTCCATGAACACTGAAGCTTTCTTT.

The V call is TRBV6-1, the J call TRBJ2-4, with TRBD1 as a possible D gene (5 bases). The CDR3 is 13 amino acids. Trimming stripped 1 base from V and 7 bases from J, with 8 bases between. Germline CDR1 is MNHNS and CDR2 is SASEGT. The CDR3 loop reads CASSEDRLNIQYF. CDR3 sequence (DNA): TGTGCCAGCAGTGAAGACAGGTTGAACATTCAGTACTTC.

This rearrangement joins TRBV5-6 to TRBJ2-6; D may be TRBD1 (6 bases). Looked up from germline, CDR1 is SGHDT and CDR2 is YYEEEE. Trimming removed 3 bases from V and 4 bases from J, with 11 bases in between. The CDR3 sequence is 15 residues long. CDR3 in DNA: TGTGCCAGCAGCTCAGGGGCGACGGGGGCCAACGTCCTGACTTTC. This codes for CASSSGATGANVLTF.

The CDR3 region is CASSSRVAYEQYF. The DNA for the CDR3 is TGTGCCAGCAGCTCCAGGGTCGCCTACGAGCAGTACTTC. The chain recombines TRBV11-2 with TRBJ2-7; D possibly corresponds to TRBD1 (5 bases). The CDR3 runs to 13 residues. Germline loops: CDR1 SGHAT, CDR2 FQNNGV. The V end lost 4 bases, the J end lost 2 bases, and 9 bases lay between the germline ends.

CDR3 nucleotides: TGTGCCAGCAGCCAAGGTCGGGAGCCCGAGACCCAGTACTTC. Translated: CASSQGREPETQYF. J is TRBJ2-5 and V is TRBV4-2, with D tentatively TRBD2 (6 bases). Germline V gives CDR1 LGHNA, CDR2 YNFKEQ. This CDR3 has 14 residues. V shed 1 base and J shed 5 bases, with 11 bases lying between them.

The V and J genes are TRBV30 and TRBJ2-2, with D hard to call. The CDR3 is 14 residues long. Germline V CDR1 and CDR2: GTSNPN, SVGIG (reference sequence). V lost 0 bases to trimming and J lost 6 bases, with 11 bases between them. In DNA form, the CDR3 reads TGTGCCTGGAGTGTACTCCCAGGCGCCGGGGAGCTGTTTTTT. It yields the protein CAWSVLPGAGELFF.

The chain couples TRBV7-8 to TRBJ1-2; TRBD1 matches at 9 bases. Trimming took 4 bases from V and 4 from J; bases not matched to a gene: 10. This CDR3 comprises 16 residues. Germline V gene sequence: CDR1 SGHVS, CDR2 FQNEAQ. CDR3 amino acids: CASSSRPTGGSYGYTF. The CDR3 DNA follows: TGTGCCAGCAGCTCACGACCGACAGGGGGTAGCTATGGCTACACCTTC. Based on the CDR3 plus reference TRBV7-8 and TRBJ1-2, the full variable domain is GAGVSQSPRYKVAKRGQDVALRCDPISGHVSLFWYQQALGQGPEFLTYFQNEAQLDKSGLPSDRFFAERPEGSVSTLKIQRTQQEDSAVYLCASSSRPTGGSYGYTFGSGTRLTVV.

The V call is TRBV6-5, the J call TRBJ2-7, with 8 bases identical to TRBD1. The CDR3 loop spans 12 amino acids. The J segment lost 7 bases and the V segment lost 10 bases, leaving 9 bases of the junction unmatched. Germline CDR1 MNHEY, CDR2 SVGAGI. CDR3 amino acids: CATWTGYGEQYF. CDR3 in DNA: TGTGCCACCTGGACAGGGTATGGGGAGCAGTACTTC.

V is TRBV7-3 and J is TRBJ2-1, with D possibly being TRBD2 (6 bases). V lost 6 bases, J lost 6 bases, and 12 bases lay in between. CDR1 SGHTA and CDR2 FQGTGA come from the germline V gene. The CDR3 is made up of 13 amino acids. CDR3 amino acids: CASSTLGGNEQFF. DNA for the CDR3: TGTGCCAGCAGTACTCTGGGGGGCAATGAGCAGTTCTTC.

The V call is TRBV29-1, the J call TRBJ1-1, with 8 bases lining up with TRBD1. Germline V lookup: CDR1 SQVTM, CDR2 ANQGSEA. The CDR3 has 13 amino acids. J lost 3 bases, V lost 7 bases, and 7 bases had no gene match. The CDR3 region is CSDLQGVHTEAFF. The CDR3 DNA follows: TGCAGCGACCTACAGGGGGTGCACACTGAAGCTTTCTTT.